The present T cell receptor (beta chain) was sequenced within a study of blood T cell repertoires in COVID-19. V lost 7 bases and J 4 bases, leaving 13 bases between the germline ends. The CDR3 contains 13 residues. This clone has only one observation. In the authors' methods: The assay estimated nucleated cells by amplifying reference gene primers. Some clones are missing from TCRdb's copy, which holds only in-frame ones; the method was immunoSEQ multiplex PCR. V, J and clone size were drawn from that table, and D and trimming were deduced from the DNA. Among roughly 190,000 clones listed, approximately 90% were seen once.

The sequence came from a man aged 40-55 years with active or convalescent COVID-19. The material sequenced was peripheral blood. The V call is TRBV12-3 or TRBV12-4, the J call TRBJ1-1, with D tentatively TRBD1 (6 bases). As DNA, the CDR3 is TGTGCCAGCATCACTGGGGGCGGCACTGAAGCTTTCTTT. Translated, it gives CASITGGGTEAFF.